One and the same sample provided the 13 T cell receptor beta chains below, sequenced in a study of regulatory T cells in long-lasting Graves disease. Arm-PCR with iRepertoire HTBI primers amplified the CDR3 regions for these TCR beta libraries. TCRdb independently ran MiXCR on the multiplex PCR reads; one entry per CDR3 protein. The sample shows around 400,000 distinct CDR3 sequences, 10% to 15% of them seen only once. This sample's time point: newly diagnosed GD, antithyroid drugs for less than 3 months. The TCR library was made from RNA extracted from PBMCs. Separately, the same data were catalogued under a study of T cells in Graves' hyperthyroidism and ophthalmopathy.

The sample in question was peripheral blood mononuclear cells (PBMCs), obtained at new diagnosis, from a patient treated with antithyroid drugs. The receptors were gathered from a young woman with Graves disease.

This clonotype appeared many times. This chain joins TRBV13 and TRBJ2-1; D is ambiguous. V lost 4 bases and J 5 bases, leaving 6 bases between the germline ends. The CDR3 extends over 12 amino acids. Germline V gene lookup returns CDR1 PRHDT and CDR2 FYEKMQ (reference sequence). In DNA, the CDR3 is TGTGCCAGCAGCTCCGAGGACAATGAGCAGTTCTTC. Residues: CASSSEDNEQFF.

This clonotype was detected only a few times. The V call is TRBV20-1, the J call TRBJ2-2; possibly TRBD1 or TRBD2 for D (5 bases each). V was pared by 3 bases and J by 0 bases, with 11 bases between. Germline V gene data show CDR1 as DFQATT and CDR2 as SNEGSKA (reference sequence). This CDR3 is 15 amino acids long. In DNA, the CDR3 is TGCAGTGCTAGTCCGGGGCGGACGAACACCGGGGAGCTGTTTTTT. It codes for CSASPGRTNTGELFF.

For this clonotype: Being one base from a much bigger clone, this may be a read error. The V gene is TRBV6-2 or TRBV6-3, the J gene TRBJ2-4; 7 nucleotides match TRBD1. The CDR3 spans 11 residues. The germline CDR1 and CDR2 sequences are MNHEY and SVGEGT. The DNA for the CDR3 is TGTGCCAGCAGCCCCCGGGGTGGGGACAGCTTC. This translates into CASSPRGGDSF.

As to this clonotype: One end of the junction is discordant with germline, which a read error may explain. This sequence joins TRBV19 and TRBJ1-1; no firm D call. The CDR3 runs 14 residues. Germline V gene lookup returns CDR1 LNHDA and CDR2 SQIVND (reference sequence). Written as DNA, the CDR3 is TGTGCCAGTAGTATTGGGGATTTGAATACTGAAGCTTTCTTT. Amino acid sequence: CASSIGDLNTEAFF.

The chain combines TRBV12-3 or TRBV12-4 with TRBJ2-3; 7 bases map to TRBD2. After removal of 1 base from V and 5 bases from J, the junction contained 6 bases not matched to a gene. The CDR3 is made up of 15 amino acids. The CDR3, as DNA: TGTGCCAGCAGTTTAGTGGGGGGGATGGTAGATACGCAGTATTTT. This codes for CASSLVGGMVDTQYF.

The genes are TRBV11-1 and TRBJ2-1; no firm D call. Between the trimmed V and J ends, which lost 5 bases and 6 bases, there was a span of 11 bases. CDR1 and CDR2 (germline): SGHAT, FQDESV (reference sequence). The CDR3 is 13 residues long. CDR3 DNA: TGTGCCAGCAGCGCCCTATTGCGCAATGAGCAGTTCTTC. Protein sequence: CASSALLRNEQFF.

This clonotype was seen repeatedly, ten times or more. This chain joins TRBV4-3 and TRBJ1-1; 7 bases align to TRBD1. Trimming took 0 bases from V and 1 from J; bases not matched to a gene: 2. CDR3 length equals 15 residues. The germline CDR1 and CDR2 sequences are LGHNA and YSLEER. CDR3 residues: CASSQDRQGNTEAFF. DNA for the CDR3: TGCGCCAGCAGCCAAGATAGACAGGGGAACACTGAAGCTTTCTTT.

At least ten counts were recorded for this clonotype. This sequence joins TRBV7-2 and TRBJ1-1, with a possible D match to TRBD1 (5 bases). CDR1 and CDR2 (germline): SGHTA, FQGNSA. Trimming took 1 base from V and 4 from J, leaving 7 bases between them. The CDR3 runs 13 residues. CDR3 amino acids: CASSLDQGTEAFF. The CDR3 DNA reads as TGTGCCAGCAGCTTAGACCAGGGCACTGAAGCTTTCTTT.

This clonotype was counted ten times or more. This chain joins TRBV7-2 and TRBJ2-1, with unresolved D. Germline CDR1 and CDR2: SGHTA and FQGNSA. This CDR3 spans 11 amino acids. Trimming left V 6 bases short and J 9 bases short, with 9 bases between. The CDR3 DNA reads as TGTGCCAGCAGTCCCGGTAGTGAGCAGTTCTTC. It specifies CASSPGSEQFF.

There are a few counts of this clonotype. The chain recombines TRBV6-1 with TRBJ1-1, with D unclear. The CDR3 contains 15 residues. CDR1 and CDR2 (germline): MNHNS, SASEGT. Trimming removed 5 bases at V and 1 base at J, with 14 bases between. CDR3 amino acids: CASSPYGLGNTEAFF. As DNA, the CDR3 is TGTGCCAGCAGTCCATACGGTCTGGGGAACACTGAAGCTTTCTTT.

V gene TRBV20-1 combines with J gene TRBJ1-1; D is undetermined. Trimming removed 7 bases from V and 0 bases from J, with 9 bases in between. CDR3 length: 12 residues. In germline, CDR1 is DFQATT, CDR2 SNEGSKA (reference sequence). Written as DNA, the CDR3 is TGCAGTGTTTTTCCTTTGAACACTGAAGCTTTCTTT. This sequence encodes CSVFPLNTEAFF.

This clonotype was counted many times. This chain joins TRBV5-8 and TRBJ1-2; D perhaps matches TRBD1 (6 bases). Between the trimmed V and J ends, which lost 9 bases and 7 bases, there was a span of 10 bases. The germline V gene encodes CDR1 SGHTS and CDR2 YDEGEE. The CDR3 has 10 residues. CDR3 sequence: CANREGGYTF. The CDR3 DNA is TGTGCCAACAGGGAGGGTGGCTACACCTTC.

This clonotype was seen many times. This chain joins TRBV4-3 and TRBJ2-1, with TRBD1 matching over 9 bases. The CDR3 consists of 14 residues. The germline gives CDR1 LGHNA, CDR2 YSLEER. V trimming: 4 bases; J trimming: 8 bases; junction bases outside the gene matches: 6. The CDR3 nucleotides are TGCGCCAGCAGCCTTCTCACAGGGGGCGATGAGCAGTTCTTC. Protein product: CASSLLTGGDEQFF.